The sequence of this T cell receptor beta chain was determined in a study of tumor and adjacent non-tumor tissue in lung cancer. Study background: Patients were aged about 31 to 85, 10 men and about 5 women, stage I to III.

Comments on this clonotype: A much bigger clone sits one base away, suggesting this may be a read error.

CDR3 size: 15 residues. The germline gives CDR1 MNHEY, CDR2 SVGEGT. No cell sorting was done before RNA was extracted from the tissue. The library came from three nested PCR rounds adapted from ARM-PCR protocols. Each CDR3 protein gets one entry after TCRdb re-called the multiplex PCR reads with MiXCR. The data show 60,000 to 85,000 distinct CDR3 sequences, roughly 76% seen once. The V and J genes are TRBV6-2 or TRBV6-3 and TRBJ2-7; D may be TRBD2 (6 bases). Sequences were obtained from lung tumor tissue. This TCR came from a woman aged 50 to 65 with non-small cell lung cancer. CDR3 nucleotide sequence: TGTGTCAGCACCCCGGGCCTAGCGTGCTCCTACGAGCAGTACTTC. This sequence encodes CVSTPGLACSYEQYF.